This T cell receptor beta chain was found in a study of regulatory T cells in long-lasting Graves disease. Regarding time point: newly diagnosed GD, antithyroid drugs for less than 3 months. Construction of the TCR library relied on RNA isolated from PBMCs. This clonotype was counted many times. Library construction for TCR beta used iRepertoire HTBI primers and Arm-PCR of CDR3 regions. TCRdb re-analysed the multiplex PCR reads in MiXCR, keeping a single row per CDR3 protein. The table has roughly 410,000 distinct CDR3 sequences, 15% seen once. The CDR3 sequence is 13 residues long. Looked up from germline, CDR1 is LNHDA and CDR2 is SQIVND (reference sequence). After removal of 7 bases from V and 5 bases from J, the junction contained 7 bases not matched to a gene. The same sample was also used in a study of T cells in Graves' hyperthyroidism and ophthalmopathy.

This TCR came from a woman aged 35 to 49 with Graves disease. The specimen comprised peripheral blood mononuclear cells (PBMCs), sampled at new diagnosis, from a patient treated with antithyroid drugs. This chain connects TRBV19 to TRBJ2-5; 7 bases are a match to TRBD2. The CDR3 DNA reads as TGTGCCAGTAAACGCGGGAGTGAGGAGACCCAGTACTTC. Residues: CASKRGSEETQYF.